This TCR beta chain was observed in a study of blood T cell repertoires in COVID-19. As for the study in general: The United States, Italy and Spain supplied acute and convalescent COVID-19 samples. T cells, B-cell-depleted T cells, or PBMCs supplied cDNA or gDNA.

This table comes from immunoSEQ multiplex PCR, and its TCRdb copy is limited to in-frame clones, with some not included. The sample includes fewer than 350,000 clones, roughly 85% of them seen just once. Trimming at V came to 2 bases and at J to 4 bases, leaving 2 bases not matched to a gene. The CDR3 has 14 amino acids. Per the germline V gene, CDR1 is SGHTS and CDR2 is YDEGEE. Recruitment covered about 26 US areas and drew participants whose ages spanned roughly 18 to 90 years. In the 2 weeks before study entry, exposed participants met a COVID-19 case, which was PCR-confirmed or clinician-diagnosed.

This receptor was identified in a woman between 25 and 40 years old who had been exposed to COVID-19. Sequencing was carried out using PBMCs or T cells enriched from blood (not recorded which). The chain couples TRBV5-8 to TRBJ2-1, with 8 bases fitting TRBD2. The CDR3 region is CASSLLAAYNEQFF. The CDR3 nucleotides are TGTGCCAGCAGCTTACTAGCGGCATACAATGAGCAGTTCTTC.